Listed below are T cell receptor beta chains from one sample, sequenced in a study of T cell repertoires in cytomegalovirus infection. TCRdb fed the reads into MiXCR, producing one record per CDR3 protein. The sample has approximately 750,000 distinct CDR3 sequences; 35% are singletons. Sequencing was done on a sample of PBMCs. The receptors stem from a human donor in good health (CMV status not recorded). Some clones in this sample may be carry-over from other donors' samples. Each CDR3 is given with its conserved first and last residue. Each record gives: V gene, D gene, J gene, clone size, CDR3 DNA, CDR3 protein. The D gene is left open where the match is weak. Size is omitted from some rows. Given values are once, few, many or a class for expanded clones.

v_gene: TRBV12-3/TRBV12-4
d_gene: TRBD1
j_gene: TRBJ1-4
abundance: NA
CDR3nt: TGTGCCAGCCGACAGGGTCATGACAGTGAAAAACTGTTTTTT
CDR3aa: CASRQGHDSEKLFF

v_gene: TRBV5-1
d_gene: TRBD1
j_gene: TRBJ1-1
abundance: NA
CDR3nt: TGCGCCAGCAGCCTGCCCCCGGGACAGGGGAACACTGAAGCTTTCTTT
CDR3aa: CASSLPPGQGNTEAFF

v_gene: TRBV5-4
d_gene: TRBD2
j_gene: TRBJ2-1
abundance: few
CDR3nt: TGTGCCAGCAGCTTGGGCGGGAGGGTAGATGAGCAGTTCTTC
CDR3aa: CASSLGGRVDEQFF

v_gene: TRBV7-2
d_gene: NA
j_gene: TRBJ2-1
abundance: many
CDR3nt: TGTGCCAGCAGCTTTCTGATGTACAATGAGCAGTTCTTC
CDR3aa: CASSFLMYNEQFF

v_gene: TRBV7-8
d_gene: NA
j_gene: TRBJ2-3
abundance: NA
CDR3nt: TGTGCCAGCAGCTACCCCCAACAGGGGGGGACAGATACGCAGTATTTT
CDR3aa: CASSYPQQGGTDTQYF

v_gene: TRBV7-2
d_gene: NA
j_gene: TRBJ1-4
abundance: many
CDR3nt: TGTGCCAGCCGACGGGATGTCAATGAAAAACTGTTTTTT
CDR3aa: CASRRDVNEKLFF

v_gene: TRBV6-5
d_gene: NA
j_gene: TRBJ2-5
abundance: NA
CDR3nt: TGTGCCAGCAGTTACGTGGCAGGGGGGAGGGAGACCCAGTACTTC
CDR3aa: CASSYVAGGRETQYF

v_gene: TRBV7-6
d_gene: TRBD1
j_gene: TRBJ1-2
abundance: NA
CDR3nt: TGTGCCAGCAGCTTCCTAACAGGGGGTTCTGTAGCTAACTATGGCTACACCTTC
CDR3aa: CASSFLTGGSVANYGYTF

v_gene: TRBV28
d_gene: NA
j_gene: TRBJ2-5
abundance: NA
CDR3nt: TGTGCCAGCGGCGGACTTACCCAAGAGACCCAGTACTTC
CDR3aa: CASGGLTQETQYF

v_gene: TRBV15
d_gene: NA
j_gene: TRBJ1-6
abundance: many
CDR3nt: TGTGCCACCAGCAGAGGACAGGAGTCCTCACCCCTCCACTTT
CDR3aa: CATSRGQESSPLHF

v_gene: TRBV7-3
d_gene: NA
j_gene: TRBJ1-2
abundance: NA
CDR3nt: TGTGCCAGCAGCTTAAATGGGGGGAACTATGGCTACACCTTC
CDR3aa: CASSLNGGNYGYTF

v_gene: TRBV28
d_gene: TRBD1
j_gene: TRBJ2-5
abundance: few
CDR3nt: TGTGCCAGCACCCCCTACAGGGGCAATCAAGAGACCCAGTACTTC
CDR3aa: CASTPYRGNQETQYF

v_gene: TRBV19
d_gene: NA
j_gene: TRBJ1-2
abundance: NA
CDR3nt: TGTGCCAGTAGTATACAGCAGGGTAACTATGGCTACACCTTC
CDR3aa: CASSIQQGNYGYTF

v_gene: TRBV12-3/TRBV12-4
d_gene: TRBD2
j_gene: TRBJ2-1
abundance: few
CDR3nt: TGTGCCACAGTACTAGCGGCTGGGGGGTGGAATGAGCAGTTCTTC
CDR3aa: CATVLAAGGWNEQFF

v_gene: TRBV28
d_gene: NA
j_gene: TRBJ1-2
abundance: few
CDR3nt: TGTGCCAGCAGCCGCGGGGGAGTTGGTCGTGGCTACACCTTC
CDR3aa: CASSRGGVGRGYTF

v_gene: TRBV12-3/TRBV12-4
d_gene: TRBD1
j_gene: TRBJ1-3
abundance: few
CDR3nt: TGTGCCAGCAGTTTAGCGCCAAGGACAGGGGGAAACACCATATATTTT
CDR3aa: CASSLAPRTGGNTIYF

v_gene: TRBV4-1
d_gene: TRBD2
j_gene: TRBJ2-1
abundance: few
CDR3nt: TGCGCCAGCAGGCAAGGGACTAGCGGGTACAATGAGCAGTTCTTC
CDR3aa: CASRQGTSGYNEQFF

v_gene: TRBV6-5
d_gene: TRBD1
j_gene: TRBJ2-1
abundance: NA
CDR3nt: TGTGCCAGCAGCTCTCTAGGGACAGGGGCCTACAATGAGCAGTTCTTC
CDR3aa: CASSSLGTGAYNEQFF

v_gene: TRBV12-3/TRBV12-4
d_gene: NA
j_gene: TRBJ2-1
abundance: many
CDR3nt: TGTGCCAGCAGTTTGTCTAATCCGCACAATGAGCAGTTCTTC
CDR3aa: CASSLSNPHNEQFF

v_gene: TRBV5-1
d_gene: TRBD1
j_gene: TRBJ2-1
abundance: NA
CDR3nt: TGCGCCAGCAGCTTGGAAGGGACAGGGACTAATGAGCAGTTCTTC
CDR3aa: CASSLEGTGTNEQFF

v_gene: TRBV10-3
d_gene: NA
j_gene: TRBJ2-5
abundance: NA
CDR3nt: TGTGCCATCAGTGAAAAACAGGGCCAAGAGACCCAGTACTTC
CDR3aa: CAISEKQGQETQYF

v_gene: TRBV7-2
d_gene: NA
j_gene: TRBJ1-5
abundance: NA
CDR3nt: TGTGCCAGCAGCTTAGGGTCGGGCGCTCAGCCCCAGCATTTT
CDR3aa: CASSLGSGAQPQHF

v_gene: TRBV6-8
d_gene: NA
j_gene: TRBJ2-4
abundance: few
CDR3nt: TGTGCCAGCAGTCACGACGCGCTAGCCAAAAACATTCAGTACTTC
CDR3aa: CASSHDALAKNIQYF

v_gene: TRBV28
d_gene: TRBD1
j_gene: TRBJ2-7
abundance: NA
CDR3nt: TGTGCCAGCACCGATGGGGGGACAGGGGGCTTCTACGAGCAGTACTTC
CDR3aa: CASTDGGTGGFYEQYF

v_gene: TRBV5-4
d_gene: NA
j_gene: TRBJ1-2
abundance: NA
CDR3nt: TGTGCCAGCAGCTTGGCTGGGAGCTTTAGGAACTATGGCTACACCTTC
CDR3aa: CASSLAGSFRNYGYTF

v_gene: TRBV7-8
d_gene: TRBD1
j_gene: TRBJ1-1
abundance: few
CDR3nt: TGTGCCAGCAGCTTCGAACGGACAGGGGGCGAGCGAGCTGAAGCTTTCTTT
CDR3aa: CASSFERTGGERAEAFF

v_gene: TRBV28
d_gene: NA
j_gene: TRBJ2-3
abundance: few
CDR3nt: TGTGCCAGCAGAAGGGGGGGGACAGATACGCAGTATTTT
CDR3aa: CASRRGGTDTQYF

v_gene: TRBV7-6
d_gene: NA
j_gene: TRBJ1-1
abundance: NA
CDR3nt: TGTGCCAGCAGTCTCGACCGCTCCCCTGCTTTCTTT
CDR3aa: CASSLDRSPAFF

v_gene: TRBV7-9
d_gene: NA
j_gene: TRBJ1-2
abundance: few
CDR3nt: TGTGCCAGCAGCTCTAACCCTCGGACGGAGGGCTACACCTTC
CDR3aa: CASSSNPRTEGYTF

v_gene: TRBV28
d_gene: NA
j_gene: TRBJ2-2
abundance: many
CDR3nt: TGTGCCAGCAGTTCAAAATGGGGAAGCGCCCCACGCACCGGGGAGCTGTTTTTT
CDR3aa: CASSSKWGSAPRTGELFF

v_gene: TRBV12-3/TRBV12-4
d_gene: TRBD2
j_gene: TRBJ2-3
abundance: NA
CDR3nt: TGTGCCAGCAGTACCTCCAGACTAGCGGGGCTAGACACAGATACGCAGTATTTT
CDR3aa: CASSTSRLAGLDTDTQYF

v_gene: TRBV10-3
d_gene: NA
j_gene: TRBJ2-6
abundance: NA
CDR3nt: TGTGCCTCCAATGGGGATACCGGGACAACAATTTCTGGGGCCAACGTCCTGACTTTC
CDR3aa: CASNGDTGTTISGANVLTF

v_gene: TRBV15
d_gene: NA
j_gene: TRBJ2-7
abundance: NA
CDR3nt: TGTGCCACCAGCAGTCGACTGACATCCTACGAGCAGTACTTC
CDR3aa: CATSSRLTSYEQYF

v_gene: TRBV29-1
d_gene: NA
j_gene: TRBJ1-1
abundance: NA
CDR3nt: TGCAGCGTTGAAGATCCACAAATGAACACTGAAGCTTTCTTT
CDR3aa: CSVEDPQMNTEAFF

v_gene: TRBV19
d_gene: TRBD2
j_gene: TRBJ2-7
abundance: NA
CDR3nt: TGTGCCAGTAGTATCTCCACAAGCGGGAGTTATGACGAGCAGTACTTC
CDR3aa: CASSISTSGSYDEQYF

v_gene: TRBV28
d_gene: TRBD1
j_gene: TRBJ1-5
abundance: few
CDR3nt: TGTGCCAGCAGTTTACCTACCACAGGGGGGAGCAATCAGCCCCAGCATTTT
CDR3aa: CASSLPTTGGSNQPQHF

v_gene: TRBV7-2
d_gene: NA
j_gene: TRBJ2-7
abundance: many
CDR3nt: TGTGCCAGCGGACCCGACACGACCTACGAGCAGTACTTC
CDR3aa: CASGPDTTYEQYF

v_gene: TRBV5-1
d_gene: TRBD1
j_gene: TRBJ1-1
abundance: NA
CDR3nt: TGCGCCAGCAGCTTGGTCTCTGGGTGGCGGACAGGGGTCAACACTGAAGCTTTCTTT
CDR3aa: CASSLVSGWRTGVNTEAFF

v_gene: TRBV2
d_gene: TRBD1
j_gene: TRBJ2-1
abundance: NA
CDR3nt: TGTGCCAGCACTGGGGCCTGGACAGGGAATGAGCAGTTCTTC
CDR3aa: CASTGAWTGNEQFF

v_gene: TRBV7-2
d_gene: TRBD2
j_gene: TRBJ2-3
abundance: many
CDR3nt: TGTGCCAGCAGACCCCTCGGGGCGGGGGGGCATGGAGATACGCAGTATTTT
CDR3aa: CASRPLGAGGHGDTQYF

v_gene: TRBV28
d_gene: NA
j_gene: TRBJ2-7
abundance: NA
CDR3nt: TGTGCCAGCAGTCCCATTGGATACGAGCAGTACTTC
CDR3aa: CASSPIGYEQYF

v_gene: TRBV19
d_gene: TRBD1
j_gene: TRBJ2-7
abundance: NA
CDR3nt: TGTGCCAGTAGTGAGGACAGGCGCTGCTCCTACGAGCAGTACTTC
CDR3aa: CASSEDRRCSYEQYF

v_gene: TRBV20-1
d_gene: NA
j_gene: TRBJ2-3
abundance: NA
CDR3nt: TGCAGTGCTAGAGAGAGGGACACAGATACGCAGTATTTT
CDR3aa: CSARERDTDTQYF

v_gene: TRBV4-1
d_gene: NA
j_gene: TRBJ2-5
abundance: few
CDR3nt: TGCGCCAGCAGCCCGCCGTCCGGAGAGACCCAGTACTTC
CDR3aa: CASSPPSGETQYF

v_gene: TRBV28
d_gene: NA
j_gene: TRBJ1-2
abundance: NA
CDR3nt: TGTGCCAGCAGTTTCCCCCCCATGGGGGGCTACACCTTC
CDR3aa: CASSFPPMGGYTF

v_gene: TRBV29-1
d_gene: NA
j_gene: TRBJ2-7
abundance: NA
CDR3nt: TGCAGCGTTGAAGATCTCCTAGGGGCCGAGCAGTACTTC
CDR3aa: CSVEDLLGAEQYF

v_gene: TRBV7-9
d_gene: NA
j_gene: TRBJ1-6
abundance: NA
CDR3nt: TGTGCCAGCAGCCCAGGGCTCCTCTTGAATTCACCCCTCCACTTT
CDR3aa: CASSPGLLLNSPLHF

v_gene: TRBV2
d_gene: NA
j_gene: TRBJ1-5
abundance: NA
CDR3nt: TGTGCCAGCATGAAACAGTCGTCTAGCAATCAGCCCCAGCATTTT
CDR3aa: CASMKQSSSNQPQHF

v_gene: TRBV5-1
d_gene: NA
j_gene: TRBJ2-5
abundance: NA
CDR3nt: TGCGCCAGCAGCTTGAATATGGGATGGGAGACCCAGTACTTC
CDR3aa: CASSLNMGWETQYF

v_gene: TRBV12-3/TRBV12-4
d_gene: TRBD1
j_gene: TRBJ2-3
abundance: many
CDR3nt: TGTGCCAGCAGTTTGAGAAGGGGGCAAGCAGGGGATACGCAGTATTTT
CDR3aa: CASSLRRGQAGDTQYF

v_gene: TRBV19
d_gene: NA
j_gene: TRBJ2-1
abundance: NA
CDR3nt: TGTGCCAGTAGTCTCCCCTCCGCGGGCCGCTACAATGAGCAGTTCTTC
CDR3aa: CASSLPSAGRYNEQFF

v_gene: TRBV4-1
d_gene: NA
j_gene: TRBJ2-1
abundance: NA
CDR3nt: TGCGCCAGCAGCCAAGATGCAGGGTGGGGGAATGAGCAGTTCTTC
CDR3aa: CASSQDAGWGNEQFF